This T cell receptor beta chain was sequenced during a study of blood T cell repertoires in COVID-19. Overall study context: Specimens from acute and convalescent COVID-19 originated in the United States, Italy and Spain.

Methods used by the authors: Amplification of reference gene primers was used by the study to estimate nucleated cell counts. Generated by immunoSEQ multiplex PCR, the TCRdb table keeps only in-frame clones and is missing some. The V and J calls and the clone size are those of that table, but D and trimming were determined from the DNA. The sample holds around 700,000 clones, approximately 90% seen once. Germline CDR1 reads ENHRY; CDR2 reads SYGVKD. This CDR3 spans 16 amino acids. Deletions cut 10 bases from V and 1 base from J, with 20 bases between. The specimen was peripheral blood. This chain joins TRBV10-3 and TRBJ2-1; weak D call: TRBD2 (5 bases). The receptor was derived from a woman aged 18-29 years with acute or convalescent COVID-19. CDR3 DNA: TGTGCCAGCCTCAAAGGACTTTCCCTATCCTACAATGAGCAGTTCTTC. Amino acids: CASLKGLSLSYNEQFF.